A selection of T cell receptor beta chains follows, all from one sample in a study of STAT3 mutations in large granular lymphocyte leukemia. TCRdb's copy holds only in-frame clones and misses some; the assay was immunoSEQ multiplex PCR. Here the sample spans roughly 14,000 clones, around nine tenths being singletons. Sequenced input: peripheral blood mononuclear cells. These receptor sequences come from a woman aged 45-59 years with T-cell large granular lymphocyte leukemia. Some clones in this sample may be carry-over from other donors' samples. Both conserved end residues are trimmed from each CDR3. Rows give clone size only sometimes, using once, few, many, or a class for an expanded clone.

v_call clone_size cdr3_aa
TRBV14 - ASSVSSYGYT
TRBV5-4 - ASTIDRGVTGELF
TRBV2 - ASSEGWVGTDTQY
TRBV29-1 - SVQGPGANVLT
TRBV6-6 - ASRGGGRAHEQY
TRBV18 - ASSPDGGRVTEAF
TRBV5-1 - ASSPNAGAGSYEQY
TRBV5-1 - ASSAGRLVKETQY
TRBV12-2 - ASRLAGVWVEKLF
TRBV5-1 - ASSTSGRAGETQY
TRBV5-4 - ASSADRGVGGYT
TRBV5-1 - ASSFSLAPEQF
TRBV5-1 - ASSLYLGSTDTQY
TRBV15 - ATSRRRTENPYEQY
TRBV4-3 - ASSFRAGADTQY
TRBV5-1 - ASSLRTGDPGELF
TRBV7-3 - ASSLGTNNEQF
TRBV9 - ASSPRDFGTGELF
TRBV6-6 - ASSYYGGNSYEQY
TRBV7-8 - ASGITGRIYEQY
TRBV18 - ASSPDSYTQY
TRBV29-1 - SVGQGRETQY
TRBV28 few ASKDSINYGYT
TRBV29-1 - SVGQPGETQY
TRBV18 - ASSPQNNGRDEQY
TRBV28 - ASNRLSLGAKNIQY
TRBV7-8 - ASSFRGLAGGLSYEQY
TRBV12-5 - ASAAAAGSTDTQY